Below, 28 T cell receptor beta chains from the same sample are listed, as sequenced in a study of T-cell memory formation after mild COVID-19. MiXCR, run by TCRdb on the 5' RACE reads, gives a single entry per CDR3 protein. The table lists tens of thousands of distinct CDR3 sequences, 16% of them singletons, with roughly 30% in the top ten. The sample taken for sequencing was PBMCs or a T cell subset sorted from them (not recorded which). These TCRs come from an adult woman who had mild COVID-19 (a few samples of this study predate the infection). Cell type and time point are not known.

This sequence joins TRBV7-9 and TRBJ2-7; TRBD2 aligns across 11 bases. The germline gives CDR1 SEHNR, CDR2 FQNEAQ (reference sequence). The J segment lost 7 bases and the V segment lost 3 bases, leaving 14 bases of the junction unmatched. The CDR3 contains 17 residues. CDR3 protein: CASSFPLLAGGPGEQYF. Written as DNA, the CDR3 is TGTGCCAGCAGCTTTCCCCTTTTAGCGGGAGGGCCTGGAGAGCAGTACTTC.

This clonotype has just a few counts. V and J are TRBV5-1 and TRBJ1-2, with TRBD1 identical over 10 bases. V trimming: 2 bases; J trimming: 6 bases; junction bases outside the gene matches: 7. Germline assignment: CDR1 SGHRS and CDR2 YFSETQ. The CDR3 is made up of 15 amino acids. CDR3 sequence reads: CASSFYGQGVDGYTF. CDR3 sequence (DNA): TGCGCCAGCAGCTTCTATGGACAGGGGGTAGATGGCTACACCTTC. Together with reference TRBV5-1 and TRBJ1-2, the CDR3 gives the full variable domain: KAGVTQTPRYLIKTRGQQVTLSCSPISGHRSVSWYQQTPGQGLQFLFEYFSETQRNKGNFPGRFSGRQFSNSRSEMNVSTLELGDSALYLCASSFYGQGVDGYTFGSGTRLTVV.

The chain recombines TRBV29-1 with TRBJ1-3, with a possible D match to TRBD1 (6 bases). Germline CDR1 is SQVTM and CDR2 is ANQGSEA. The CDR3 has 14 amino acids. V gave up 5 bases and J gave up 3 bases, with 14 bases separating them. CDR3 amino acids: CSVYTGLGGNTIYF. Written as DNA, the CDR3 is TGCAGCGTTTATACAGGGCTCGGTGGAAACACCATATATTTT. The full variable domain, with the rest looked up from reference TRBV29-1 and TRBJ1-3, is SAVISQKPSRDICQRGTSLTIQCQVDSQVTMMFWYRQQPGQSLTLIATANQGSEATYESGFVIDKFPISRPNLTFSTLTVSNMSPEDSSIYLCSVYTGLGGNTIYFGEGSWLTVV.

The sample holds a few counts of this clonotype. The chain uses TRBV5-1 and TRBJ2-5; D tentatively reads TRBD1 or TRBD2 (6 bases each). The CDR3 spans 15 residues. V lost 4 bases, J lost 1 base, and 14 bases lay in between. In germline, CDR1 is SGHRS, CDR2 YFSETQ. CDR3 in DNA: TGCGCCAGCAGCCTGATGGGGGGCTCCCAAGAGACCCAGTACTTC. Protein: CASSLMGGSQETQYF.

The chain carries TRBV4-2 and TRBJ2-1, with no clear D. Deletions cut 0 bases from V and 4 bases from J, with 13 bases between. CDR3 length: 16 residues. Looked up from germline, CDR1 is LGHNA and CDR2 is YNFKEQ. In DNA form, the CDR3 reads TGTGCCAGCAGCCAAGATGCGAGCCTGGGATACAATGAGCAGTTCTTC. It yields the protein CASSQDASLGYNEQFF.

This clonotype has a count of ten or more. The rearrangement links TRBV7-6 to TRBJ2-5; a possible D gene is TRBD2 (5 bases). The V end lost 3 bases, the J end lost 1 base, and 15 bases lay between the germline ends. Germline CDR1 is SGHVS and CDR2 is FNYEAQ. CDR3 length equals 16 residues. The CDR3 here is CASSFGVLGTQETQYF. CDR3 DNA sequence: TGTGCCAGCAGCTTCGGGGTTCTGGGTACCCAAGAGACCCAGTACTTC.

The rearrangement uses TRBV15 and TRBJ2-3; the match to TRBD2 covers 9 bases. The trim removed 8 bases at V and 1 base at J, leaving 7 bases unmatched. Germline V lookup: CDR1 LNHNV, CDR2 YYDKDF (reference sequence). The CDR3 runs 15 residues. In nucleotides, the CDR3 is TGTGCCACCTCGGAACTAGCGGGTGGCACAGATACGCAGTATTTT. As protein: CATSELAGGTDTQYF.

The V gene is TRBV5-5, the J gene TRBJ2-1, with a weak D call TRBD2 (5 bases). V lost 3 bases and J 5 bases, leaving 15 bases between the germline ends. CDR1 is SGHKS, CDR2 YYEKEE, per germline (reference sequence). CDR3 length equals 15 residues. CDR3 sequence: CASSWMPAGDNEQFF. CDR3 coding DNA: TGTGCCAGCAGCTGGATGCCGGCCGGGGACAATGAGCAGTTCTTC.

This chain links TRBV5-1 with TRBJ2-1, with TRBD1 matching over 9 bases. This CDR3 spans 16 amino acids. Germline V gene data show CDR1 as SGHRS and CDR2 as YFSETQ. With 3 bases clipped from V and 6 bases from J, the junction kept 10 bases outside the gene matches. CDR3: CASSWTGTGYGNEQFF. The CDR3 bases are TGCGCCAGCAGCTGGACCGGGACAGGGTATGGCAATGAGCAGTTCTTC.

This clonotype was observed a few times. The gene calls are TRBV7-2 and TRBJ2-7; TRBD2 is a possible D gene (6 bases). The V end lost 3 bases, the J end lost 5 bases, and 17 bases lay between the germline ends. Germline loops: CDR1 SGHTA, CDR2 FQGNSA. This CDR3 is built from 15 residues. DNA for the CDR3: TGTGCCAGCAGCTTGGGTGTACTAGCTGGGGACGAGCAGTACTTC. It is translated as CASSLGVLAGDEQYF.

CDR3 sequence (DNA): TGTGCCAGCAGTGAAAAATCGAAGGGAGAAGCTTTCTTT. Translation gives CASSEKSKGEAFF. The rearrangement joins TRBV25-1 to TRBJ1-1; D is unresolved. With 2 bases removed from V and 8 bases from J, the gap between germline ends came to 12 bases. This CDR3 is built from 13 residues. The germline CDR1 and CDR2 sequences are MGHDK and SYGVNS.

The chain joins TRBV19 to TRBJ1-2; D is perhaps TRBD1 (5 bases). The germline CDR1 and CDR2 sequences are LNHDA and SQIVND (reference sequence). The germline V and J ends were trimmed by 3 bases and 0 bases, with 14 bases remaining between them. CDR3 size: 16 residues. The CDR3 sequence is CASSIRVPTANYGYTF. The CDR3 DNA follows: TGTGCCAGTAGTATTAGGGTTCCGACAGCTAACTATGGCTACACCTTC. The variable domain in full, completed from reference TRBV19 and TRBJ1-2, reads DGGITQSPKYLFRKEGQNVTLSCEQNLNHDAMYWYRQDPGQGLRLIYYSQIVNDFQKGDIAEGYSVSREKKESFPLTVTSAQKNPTAFYLCASSIRVPTANYGYTFGSGTRLTVV.

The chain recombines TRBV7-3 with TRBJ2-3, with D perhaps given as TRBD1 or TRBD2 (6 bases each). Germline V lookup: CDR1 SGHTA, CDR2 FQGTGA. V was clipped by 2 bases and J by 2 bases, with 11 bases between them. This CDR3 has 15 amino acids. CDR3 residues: CASSLFPGATDTQYF. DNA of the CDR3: TGTGCCAGCAGCTTATTCCCGGGGGCCACAGATACGCAGTATTTT.

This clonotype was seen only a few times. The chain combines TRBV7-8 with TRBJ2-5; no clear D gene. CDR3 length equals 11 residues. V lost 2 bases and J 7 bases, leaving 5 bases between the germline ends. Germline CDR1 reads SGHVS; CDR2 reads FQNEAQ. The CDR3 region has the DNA TGTGCCAGCAGCTTATTGGGGACCCAGTACTTC. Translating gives CASSLLGTQYF.

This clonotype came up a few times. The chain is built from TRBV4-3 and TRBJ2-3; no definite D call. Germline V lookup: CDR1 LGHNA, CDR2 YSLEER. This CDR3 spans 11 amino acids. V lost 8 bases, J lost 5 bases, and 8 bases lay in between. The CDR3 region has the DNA TGCGCCAGCGGTACGGGAGATACGCAGTATTTT. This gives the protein CASGTGDTQYF.

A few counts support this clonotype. CDR3 in amino acids: CASSLRSGTDTQYF. The CDR3 DNA sequence: TGTGCCAGCAGTTTACGGAGCGGCACAGATACGCAGTATTTT. The rearrangement uses TRBV12-3 or TRBV12-4 and TRBJ2-3, with unresolved D. There are 14 residues in the CDR3. Trimming took off 2 bases at V and 1 base at J, with 7 bases between the two ends.

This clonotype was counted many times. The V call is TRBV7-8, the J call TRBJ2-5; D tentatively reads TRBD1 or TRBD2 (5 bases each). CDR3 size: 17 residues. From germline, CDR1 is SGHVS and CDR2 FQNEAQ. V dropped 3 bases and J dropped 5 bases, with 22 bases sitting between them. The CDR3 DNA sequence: TGTGCCAGCAGCTTCGGGACGGTGGAACTTATGGGGGAGACCCAGTACTTC. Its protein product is CASSFGTVELMGETQYF.

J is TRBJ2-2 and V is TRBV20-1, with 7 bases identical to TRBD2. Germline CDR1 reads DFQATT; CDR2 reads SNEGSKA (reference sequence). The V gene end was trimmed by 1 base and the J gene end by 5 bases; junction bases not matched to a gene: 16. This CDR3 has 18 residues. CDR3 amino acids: CSARVELEPGGGTGELFF. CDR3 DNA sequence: TGCAGTGCTAGAGTTGAACTTGAGCCGGGGGGAGGGACCGGGGAGCTGTTTTTT.

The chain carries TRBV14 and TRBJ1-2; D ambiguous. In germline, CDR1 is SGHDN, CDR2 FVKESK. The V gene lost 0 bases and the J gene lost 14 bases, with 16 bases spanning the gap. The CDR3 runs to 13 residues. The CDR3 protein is CASSQEAEEPWTF. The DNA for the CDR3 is TGTGCCAGCAGCCAAGAGGCAGAGGAGCCCTGGACCTTC.

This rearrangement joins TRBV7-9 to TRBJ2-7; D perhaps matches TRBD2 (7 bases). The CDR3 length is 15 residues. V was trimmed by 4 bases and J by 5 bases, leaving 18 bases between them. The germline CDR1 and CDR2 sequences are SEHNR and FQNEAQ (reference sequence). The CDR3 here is CASSSTTGGHHEQYF. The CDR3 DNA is TGTGCCAGCAGCTCAACGACGGGGGGACACCACGAGCAGTACTTC.

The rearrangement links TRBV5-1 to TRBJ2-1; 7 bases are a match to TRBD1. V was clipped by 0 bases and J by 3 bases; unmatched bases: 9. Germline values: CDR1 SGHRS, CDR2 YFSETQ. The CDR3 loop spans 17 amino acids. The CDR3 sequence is CASSLASPGQYYNEQFF. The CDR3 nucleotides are TGCGCCAGCAGCTTGGCCAGCCCGGGACAGTACTACAATGAGCAGTTCTTC.

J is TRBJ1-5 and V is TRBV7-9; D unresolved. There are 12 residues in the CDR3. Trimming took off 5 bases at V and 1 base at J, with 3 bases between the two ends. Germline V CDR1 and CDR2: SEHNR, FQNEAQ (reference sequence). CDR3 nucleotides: TGTGCCAGCAGCGACAGCAATCAGCCCCAGCATTTT. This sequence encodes CASSDSNQPQHF.

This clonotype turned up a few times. The CDR3 loop is CASSQRHRGGYTF. Written as DNA, the CDR3 is TGTGCCAGTAGTCAACGCCACAGGGGTGGCTACACCTTC. The V call is TRBV19, the J call TRBJ1-2, with 7 bases that match TRBD1. The CDR3 consists of 13 residues. CDR1 and CDR2 (germline): LNHDA, SQIVND (reference sequence). J gave up 7 bases and V 5 bases, and 7 bases lay outside the gene matches.

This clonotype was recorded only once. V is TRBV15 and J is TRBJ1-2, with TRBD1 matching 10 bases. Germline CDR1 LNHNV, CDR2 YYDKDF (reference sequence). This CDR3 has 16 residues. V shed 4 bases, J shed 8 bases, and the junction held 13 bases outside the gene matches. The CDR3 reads CATSTSPGQGPRGYTF. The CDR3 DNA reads TGTGCCACCAGCACGAGTCCGGGACAGGGGCCTCGGGGCTACACCTTC. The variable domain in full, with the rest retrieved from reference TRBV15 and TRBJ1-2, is DAMVIQNPRYQVTQFGKPVTLSCSQTLNHNVMYWYQQKSSQAPKLLFHYYDKDFNNEADTPDNFQSRRPNTSFCFLDIRSPGLGDTAMYLCATSTSPGQGPRGYTFGSGTRLTVV.

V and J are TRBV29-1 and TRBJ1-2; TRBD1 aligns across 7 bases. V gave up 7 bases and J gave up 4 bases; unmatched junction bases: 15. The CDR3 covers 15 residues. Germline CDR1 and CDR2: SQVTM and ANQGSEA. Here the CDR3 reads CSAGPRDSPFYGYTF. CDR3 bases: TGCAGCGCCGGGCCCCGGGACAGCCCTTTCTATGGCTACACCTTC.

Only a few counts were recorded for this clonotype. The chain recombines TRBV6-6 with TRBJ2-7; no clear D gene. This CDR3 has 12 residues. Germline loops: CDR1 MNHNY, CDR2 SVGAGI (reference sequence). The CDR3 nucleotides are TGTGCTGCGGAAGGGCCGACCTACGAGCAGTACTTC. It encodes CAAEGPTYEQYF.

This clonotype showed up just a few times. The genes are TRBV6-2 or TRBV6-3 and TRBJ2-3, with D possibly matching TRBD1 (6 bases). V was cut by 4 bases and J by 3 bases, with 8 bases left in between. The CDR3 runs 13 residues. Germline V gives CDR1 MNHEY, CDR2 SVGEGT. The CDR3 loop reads CASSSQGTDTQYF. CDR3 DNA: TGTGCCAGCAGTTCGCAGGGGACAGATACGCAGTATTTT.

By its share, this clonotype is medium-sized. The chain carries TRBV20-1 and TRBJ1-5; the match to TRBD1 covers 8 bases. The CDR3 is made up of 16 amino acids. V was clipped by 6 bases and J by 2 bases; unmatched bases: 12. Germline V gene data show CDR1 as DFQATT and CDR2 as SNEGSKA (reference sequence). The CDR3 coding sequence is TGCAGTGCCACCGACAGGGGAATTTATGGCAATCAGCCCCAGCATTTT. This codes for CSATDRGIYGNQPQHF.